This record concerns one TCR beta chain sequence. The data belong to a study of OX40 agonist ivuxolimab in advanced cancers. Study summary: Prior checkpoint blockade (anti-PD-1, anti-PD-L1 or anti-CTLA-4) was permitted; approximately 41% had it.

Profiled with immunoSEQ multiplex PCR; TCRdb holds only in-frame clones, not every one. The sample has some 70,000 clones, approximately 90% seen once; the top ten hold about 2.4%. After removal of 4 bases from V and 4 bases from J, the junction contained 10 bases not matched to a gene. Germline CDR1 reads MGHDK; CDR2 reads SYGVNS. The CDR3 runs to 15 residues. The chain employs TRBV25-1 and TRBJ2-7, with 7 nucleotides matching TRBD1. This clonotype was sampled from an adult with an advanced solid tumor such as melanoma, head and neck, liver or kidney cancer. The sample consisted of CD4+ or CD8+ T cells sorted from blood, taken in a trial of the OX40 agonist ivuxolimab. The CDR3 sequence: CASSGRQGSLYEQYF. CDR3 bases: TGTGCCAGCAGTGGTCGACAGGGTAGTTTGTACGAGCAGTACTTC.